This T cell receptor (beta chain) came from a study of CD8 T cells in ankylosing spondylitis. Study observations and caveats: What seemed typical of ankylosing spondylitis blood was a TCR beta motif built from 8 or 9 highly homologous variants.

One entry per CDR3 protein, called by TCRdb with MiXCR from the 5' RACE reads. This sample has 500,000 or so distinct CDR3 sequences, with under 5.5% found just once. The CDR3 contains 12 residues. With 3 bases removed from V and 6 bases from J, the gap between germline ends came to 10 bases. Per the germline V gene, CDR1 is SQVTM and CDR2 is ANQGSEA. This clonotype was seen a few times. Its antigen remains unknown. The sequenced material came from blood, either unsorted or a sorted T cell fraction (not recorded which). This TCR was recovered from a male donor with ankylosing spondylitis. The chain is built from TRBV29-1 and TRBJ2-3; the D call may be TRBD1 or TRBD2 (6 bases each). The CDR3 protein is CSVEGGGDTQYF. The CDR3 bases are TGCAGCGTTGAGGGGGGCGGGGATACGCAGTATTTT.